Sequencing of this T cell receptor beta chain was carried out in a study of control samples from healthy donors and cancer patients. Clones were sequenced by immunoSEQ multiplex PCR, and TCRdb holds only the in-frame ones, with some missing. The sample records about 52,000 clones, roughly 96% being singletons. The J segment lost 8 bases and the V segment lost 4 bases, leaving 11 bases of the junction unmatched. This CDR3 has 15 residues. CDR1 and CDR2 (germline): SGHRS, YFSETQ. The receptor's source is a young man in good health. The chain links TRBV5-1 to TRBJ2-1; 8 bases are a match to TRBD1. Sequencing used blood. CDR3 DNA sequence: TGCGCCAGCAGCCCCCGGGACAGGACTATCCATGAGCAGTTCTTC. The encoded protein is CASSPRDRTIHEQFF.